This T cell receptor beta chain originates from a study of blood T cell repertoires in COVID-19. The wider study: Sites in the United States, Italy and Spain provided acute and convalescent COVID-19 samples. T cells, B-cell-depleted T cells, or PBMCs supplied cDNA or gDNA.

Unmatched junction bases numbered 10, after V lost 5 bases and J lost 8 bases. Germline CDR1 is LNHDA and CDR2 is SQIVND (reference sequence). The CDR3 runs to 14 residues. Source study methods: Amplifying reference gene primers gave estimates of nucleated cell counts. Measured with immunoSEQ multiplex PCR; TCRdb has only the in-frame clones, and not every one. V, J and clone size are those of that table, while D and trimming were read from the DNA. The sample has 130,000 to 150,000 clones, 70% to 90% seen once; the top ten hold about 5%. The gene calls are TRBV19 and TRBJ1-1; TRBD1 aligns across 8 bases. The sequenced sample consisted of peripheral blood. The TCR was taken from a woman aged 45-65 years with acute or convalescent COVID-19. CDR3 loop: CASSAVDRGLEAFF. In nucleotides, the CDR3 is TGTGCCAGTAGTGCGGTCGACAGGGGACTCGAAGCTTTCTTT.